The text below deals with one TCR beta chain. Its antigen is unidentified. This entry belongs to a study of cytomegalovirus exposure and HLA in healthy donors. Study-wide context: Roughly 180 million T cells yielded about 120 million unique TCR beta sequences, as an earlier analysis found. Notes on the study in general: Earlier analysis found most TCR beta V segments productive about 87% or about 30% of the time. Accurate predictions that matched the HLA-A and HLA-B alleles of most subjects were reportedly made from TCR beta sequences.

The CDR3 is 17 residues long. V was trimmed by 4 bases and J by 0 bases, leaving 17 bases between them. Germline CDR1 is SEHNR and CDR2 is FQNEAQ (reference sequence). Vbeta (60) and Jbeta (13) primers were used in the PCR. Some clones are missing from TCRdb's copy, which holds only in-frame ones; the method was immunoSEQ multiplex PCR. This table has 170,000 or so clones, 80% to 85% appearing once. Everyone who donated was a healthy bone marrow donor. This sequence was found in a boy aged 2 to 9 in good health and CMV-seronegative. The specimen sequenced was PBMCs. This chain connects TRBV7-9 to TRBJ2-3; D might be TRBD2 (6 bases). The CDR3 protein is CASSSLGISGSTDTQYF. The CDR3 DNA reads TGTGCCAGCAGCTCCCTGGGCATAAGCGGGAGCACAGATACGCAGTATTTT. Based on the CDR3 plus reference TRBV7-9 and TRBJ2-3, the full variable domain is DTGVSQNPRHKITKRGQNVTFRCDPISEHNRLYWYRQTLGQGPEFLTYFQNEAQLEKSRLLSDRFSAERPKGSFSTLEIQRTEQGDSAMYLCASSSLGISGSTDTQYFGPGTRLTVL.